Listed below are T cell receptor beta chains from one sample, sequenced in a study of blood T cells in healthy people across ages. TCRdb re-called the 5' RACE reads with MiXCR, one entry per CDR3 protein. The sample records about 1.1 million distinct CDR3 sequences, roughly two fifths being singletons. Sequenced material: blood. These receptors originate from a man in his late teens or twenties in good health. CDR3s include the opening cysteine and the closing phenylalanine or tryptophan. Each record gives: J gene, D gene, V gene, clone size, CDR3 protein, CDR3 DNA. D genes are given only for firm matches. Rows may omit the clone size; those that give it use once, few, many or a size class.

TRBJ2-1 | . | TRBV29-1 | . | CSTRGQTTYNEQFF | TGCAGCACGCGGGGACAGACCACGTACAATGAGCAGTTCTTC
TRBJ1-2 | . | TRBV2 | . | CASSKGLDYGYTF | TGTGCCAGCAGTAAGGGTTTGGACTATGGCTACACCTTC
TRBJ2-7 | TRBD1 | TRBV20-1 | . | CSARAETGGGEQYF | TGCAGTGCTAGAGCCGAGACAGGGGGCGGAGAGCAGTACTTC
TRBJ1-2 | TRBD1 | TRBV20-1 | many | CSARNKDRGYGYTF | TGCAGTGCTAGAAACAAAGACAGGGGGTATGGCTACACCTTC
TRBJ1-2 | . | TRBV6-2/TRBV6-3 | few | CASSEPGQRYGYTF | TGTGCCAGCAGTGAACCGGGACAACGATATGGCTACACCTTC
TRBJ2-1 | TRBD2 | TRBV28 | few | CASSFLGLAGASDEQFF | TGTGCCAGCAGTTTTTTAGGACTAGCGGGGGCTTCGGATGAGCAGTTCTTC
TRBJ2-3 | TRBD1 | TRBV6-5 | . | CASRTGQGADTQYF | TGTGCCAGCAGGACGGGACAGGGGGCAGATACGCAGTATTTT
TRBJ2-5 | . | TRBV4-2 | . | CASSQEVRGSQETQYF | TGTGCCAGCAGCCAGGAGGTTCGAGGCAGCCAAGAGACCCAGTACTTC
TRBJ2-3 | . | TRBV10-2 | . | CASSGISSTDTQYF | TGCGCCAGCAGTGGAATTTCTAGCACAGATACGCAGTATTTT
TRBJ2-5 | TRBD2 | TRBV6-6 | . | CASSLTSGGPRQETQYF | TGTGCCAGCAGTTTAACTAGCGGGGGGCCGAGACAAGAGACCCAGTACTTC
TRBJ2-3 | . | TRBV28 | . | CAVYGGMHTDTQYF | TGTGCCGTATACGGGGGCATGCACACAGATACGCAGTATTTT
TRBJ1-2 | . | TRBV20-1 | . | CSARGAGVGYTF | TGCAGTGCTAGAGGGGCAGGGGTAGGCTACACCTTC
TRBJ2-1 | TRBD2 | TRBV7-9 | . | CASRPRSGGAYNEQFF | TGTGCCAGCAGACCCCGTAGCGGGGGGGCTTACAATGAGCAGTTCTTC
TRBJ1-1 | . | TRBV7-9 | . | CASIPNRVSEAFF | TGTGCCAGCATCCCCAACAGGGTCTCTGAAGCTTTCTTT
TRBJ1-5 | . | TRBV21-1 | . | CASSPSLDRVDQPQHF | TGTGCCAGCAGCCCATCCCTCGACAGGGTCGATCAGCCCCAGCATTTT
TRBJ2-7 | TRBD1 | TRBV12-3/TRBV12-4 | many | CASSLGQGEQYF | TGTGCCAGCAGTTTAGGACAGGGCGAGCAGTACTTC
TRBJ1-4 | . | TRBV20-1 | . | CSAREEGFWEKLFF | TGCAGTGCTAGAGAAGAGGGGTTCTGGGAAAAACTGTTTTTT
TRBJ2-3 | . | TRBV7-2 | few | CASSSRTPTDTQYF | TGTGCCAGCAGCTCCAGGACCCCCACAGATACGCAGTATTTT
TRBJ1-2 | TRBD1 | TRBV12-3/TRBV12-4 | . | CASSLRQGAGGDTGYTF | TGTGCCAGCAGTTTGCGACAGGGGGCCGGCGGGGATACTGGCTACACCTTC
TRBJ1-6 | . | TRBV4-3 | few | CASSPRSYNSPLHF | TGCGCCAGCAGCCCACGCTCCTATAATTCACCCCTCCACTTT
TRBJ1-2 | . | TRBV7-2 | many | CASSSPPGDGYTF | TGTGCCAGCAGCTCCCCCCCAGGGGATGGCTACACCTTC
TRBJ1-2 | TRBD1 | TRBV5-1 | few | CASSLGARGHGYTF | TGCGCCAGCAGCTTGGGGGCCAGGGGGCATGGCTACACCTTC
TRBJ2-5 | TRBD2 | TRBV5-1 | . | CASSWDGTSMKTQYF | TGCGCCAGCAGCTGGGATGGGACTAGCATGAAGACCCAGTACTTC
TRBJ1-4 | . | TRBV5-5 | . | CASSLRTVNEKLFF | TGTGCCAGCAGCTTACGGACAGTCAATGAAAAACTGTTTTTT
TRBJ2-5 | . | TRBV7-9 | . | CASSLVRLLQETQYF | TGTGCCAGCAGCTTAGTCCGGCTCCTCCAAGAGACCCAGTACTTC
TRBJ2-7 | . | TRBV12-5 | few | CASGPRDGIYEQYF | TGTGCTAGTGGTCCCCGGGACGGAATTTACGAGCAGTACTTC
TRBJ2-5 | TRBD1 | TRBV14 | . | CASSLPGGYGETQYF | TGTGCCAGCAGCCTTCCAGGGGGATATGGGGAGACCCAGTACTTC
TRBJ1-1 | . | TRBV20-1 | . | CSASRALLGEAFF | TGCAGTGCTAGTAGAGCTTTGTTAGGGGAAGCTTTCTTT
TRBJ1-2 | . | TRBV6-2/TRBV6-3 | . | CASNDGQGNYGYTF | TGTGCCAGCAACGACGGTCAGGGGAACTATGGCTACACCTTC
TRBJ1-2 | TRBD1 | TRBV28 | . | CASSFPMDRINYGYTF | TGTGCCAGCAGTTTCCCCATGGACAGGATAAACTATGGCTACACCTTC
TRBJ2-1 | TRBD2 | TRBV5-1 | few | CASSIGWRGVTYNEQFF | TGCGCCAGCAGCATCGGATGGCGGGGGGTAACTTACAATGAGCAGTTCTTC
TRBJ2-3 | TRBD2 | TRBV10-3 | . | CAISEYLRGGTDTQYF | TGTGCCATCAGTGAATATCTCCGCGGGGGTACAGATACGCAGTATTTT
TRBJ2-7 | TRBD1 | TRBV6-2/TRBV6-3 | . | CASSYDRDEAYEQYF | TGTGCCAGCAGTTACGACAGGGATGAAGCCTACGAGCAGTACTTC
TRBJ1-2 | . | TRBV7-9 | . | CASSPRPQGGYTF | TGTGCCAGCAGCCCCCGCCCCCAGGGAGGCTACACCTTC
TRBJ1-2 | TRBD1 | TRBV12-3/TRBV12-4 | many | CASSSGTGSGYTF | TGTGCCAGCAGTTCCGGGACAGGGAGCGGCTACACCTTC
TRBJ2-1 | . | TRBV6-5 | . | CASSWAGGEQFF | TGTGCCAGCAGCTGGGCCGGGGGCGAGCAGTTCTTC
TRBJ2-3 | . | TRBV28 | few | CASSEQDYSSTDTQYF | TGTGCCAGCAGTGAACAGGACTATTCAAGCACAGATACGCAGTATTTT
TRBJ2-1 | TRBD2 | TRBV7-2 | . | CASSPTGGNYNEQFF | TGTGCCAGCAGCCCAACCGGGGGGAACTACAATGAGCAGTTCTTC
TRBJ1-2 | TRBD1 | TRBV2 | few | CASSETGALRGYTF | TGTGCCAGCAGTGAAACAGGGGCCCTTAGGGGCTACACCTTC
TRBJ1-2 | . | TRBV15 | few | CATSRERPGLVYYGYTF | TGTGCCACCAGCAGAGAGCGGCCAGGGCTTGTGTACTATGGCTACACCTTC
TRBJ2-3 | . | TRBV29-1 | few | CSGGRAGATDTQYF | TGCAGCGGTGGGAGGGCAGGGGCCACAGATACGCAGTATTTT
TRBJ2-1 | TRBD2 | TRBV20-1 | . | CSASGLAGGLWDNEQFF | TGCAGTGCTAGTGGGTTAGCGGGGGGTCTGTGGGACAATGAGCAGTTCTTC
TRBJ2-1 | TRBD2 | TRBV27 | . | CASMRGGYYNEQFF | TGTGCCAGCATGCGGGGGGGATATTACAATGAGCAGTTCTTC
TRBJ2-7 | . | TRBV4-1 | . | CASSQPLRGARDEQYF | TGCGCCAGCAGCCAACCCTTGAGGGGGGCGCGGGATGAGCAGTACTTC
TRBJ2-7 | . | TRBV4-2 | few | CASSQDKSGVQAYEQYF | TGTGCCAGCAGCCAAGATAAATCCGGCGTTCAAGCCTACGAGCAGTACTTC